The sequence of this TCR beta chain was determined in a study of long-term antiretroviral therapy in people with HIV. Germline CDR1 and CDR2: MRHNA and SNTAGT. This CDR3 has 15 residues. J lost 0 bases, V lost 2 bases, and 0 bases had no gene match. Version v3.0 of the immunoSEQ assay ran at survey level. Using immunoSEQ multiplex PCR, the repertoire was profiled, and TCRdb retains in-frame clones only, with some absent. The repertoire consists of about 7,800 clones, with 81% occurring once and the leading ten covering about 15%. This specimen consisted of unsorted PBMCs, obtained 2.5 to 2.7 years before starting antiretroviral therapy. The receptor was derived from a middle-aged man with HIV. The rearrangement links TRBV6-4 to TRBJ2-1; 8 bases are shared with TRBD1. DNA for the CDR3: TGTGCCAGCAGTGACACAGGGGGCTCCTACAATGAGCAGTTCTTC. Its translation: CASSDTGGSYNEQFF.